The sequence of this T cell receptor beta chain was determined in a study of radiotherapy plus CTLA-4 blockade in lung cancer. The CDR3 covers 15 residues. Germline CDR1 is MNHEY and CDR2 is SVGAGI. Between the trimmed V and J ends, which lost 4 bases and 0 bases, there was a span of 10 bases. The assay was immunoSEQ multiplex PCR, and TCRdb's table has in-frame clones only and misses some. Here the sample spans more than 65,000 clones, about four fifths being singletons. The source material was peripheral blood, sampled from a patient treated with radiotherapy plus ipilimumab. This clonotype was obtained from a human donor with non-small cell lung cancer who had stable disease on radiotherapy plus ipilimumab. This chain links TRBV6-5 with TRBJ1-5; no clear D gene. CDR3 residues: CASSSRVDSNQPQHF. In DNA form, the CDR3 reads TGTGCCAGCAGTTCCCGGGTGGATAGCAATCAGCCCCAGCATTTT.